This TCR beta chain was sequenced during a study of early T cells in non-severe SARS-CoV-2 infection. Turning to the study itself: Unpaired chains resulted from sequencing bulk RNA of unsorted whole blood. Points from the study as a whole: Sequences matched to VDJdb favored anti-spike CD8 responses, while private and CD4 specificities were missed.

Each cDNA molecule carried a unique molecular identifier. MiXCR, run by TCRdb on the 5' RACE reads, gives a single entry per CDR3 protein. The sample yields roughly 120,000 distinct CDR3 sequences, about 15% seen once. Worth noting for this clonotype: Its antigen is as yet unknown.

The CDR3 sequence is 16 residues long. The V segment lost 4 bases and the J segment 1 base; nucleotides outside the gene matches: 3. Germline-derived CDR1 and CDR2 are KGHDR and SFDVKD. This TCR was sampled from an adult who was a healthcare worker with PCR-confirmed SARS-CoV-2 infection or an uninfected control (not recorded which). Material: whole blood. This chain connects TRBV24-1 to TRBJ2-1; 10 nucleotides align to TRBD2. Written as DNA, the CDR3 is TGTGCCACCAGTGACCGAGCGGGGGGGTCCTACAATGAGCAGTTCTTC. As protein: CATSDRAGGSYNEQFF.